This T cell receptor beta chain was captured in a study of blood T cell repertoires in COVID-19. Study information: Samples taken during acute and convalescent COVID-19 were collected in the United States, Italy and Spain. The analysed material was cDNA or gDNA that came from T cells, B-cell-depleted T cells, or PBMCs.

Under the authors' procedure: Nucleated cell counts were estimated from reference gene primer amplification. The repertoire was sequenced with immunoSEQ multiplex PCR; TCRdb's copy has only in-frame clones and lacks some. D and trimming were read from the DNA, whereas the V and J calls and clone size are those reported in that table. The sample consists of hundreds of thousands of clones, approximately 79% of them appearing once. This CDR3 contains 14 residues. Germline CDR1 PRHDT, CDR2 FYEKMQ (reference sequence). V was trimmed by 5 bases and J by 2 bases, leaving 12 bases between them. The source is a middle-aged woman with active or convalescent COVID-19. The chain couples TRBV13 to TRBJ2-5; TRBD2 might be the D (6 bases). The source material was peripheral blood. CDR3 protein: CASSPPGVQETQYF. The CDR3 DNA reads as TGTGCCAGCAGCCCACCGGGGGTGCAAGAGACCCAGTACTTC.